This T cell receptor (beta chain) came from a study of early T cells in non-severe SARS-CoV-2 infection. Study-wide results and limits: Using VDJdb, the matching emphasized anti-spike CD8 responses while missing private and CD4 specificities.

Unique molecular identifiers (one per individual cDNA molecule) were attached. Via MiXCR, TCRdb re-called the 5' RACE reads, giving one row per CDR3 protein. In the table there are about 69,000 distinct CDR3 sequences, approximately 9.5% of which are singletons. Points on this clonotype: The antigen is not known.

What was sequenced was whole blood. This clonotype was obtained from an adult who was a healthcare worker with PCR-confirmed SARS-CoV-2 infection or an uninfected control (not recorded which).

The CDR3, as DNA: TGTGCCAGCAGTTTAGAGACTAGCGGGGGATACAATGAGCAGTTCTTC. As protein: CASSLETSGGYNEQFF. The V and J genes are TRBV12-3 or TRBV12-4 and TRBJ2-1; 12 nucleotides line up with TRBD2. J lost 4 bases, V lost 1 base, and 2 bases had no gene match. This CDR3 has 16 residues.